One and the same sample provided the 16 T cell receptor beta chains below, sequenced in a study of blood T cell repertoires in COVID-19. The assay was immunoSEQ multiplex PCR, and TCRdb's table has in-frame clones only and misses some. The repertoire holds about 110,000 clones, with less than 85% as singletons. The sequenced material came from peripheral blood. These receptors all come from a woman in her forties with acute or convalescent COVID-19.

In DNA form, the CDR3 reads TGTGCCAGCAGCCATTTAGCGGGGGGGCCGGAGACCCAGTACTTC. It yields the protein CASSHLAGGPETQYF. The chain uses TRBV3-1 (or the pseudogene TRBV3-2) and TRBJ2-5; TRBD2 matches at 11 bases. The CDR3 consists of 15 residues. The ends lost 3 bases at V and 5 bases at J; junction bases unmatched: 5. Germline V lookup: CDR1 LGHDT, CDR2 YNNKEL (reference sequence).

The rearrangement links TRBV7-6 to TRBJ2-2; D perhaps matches TRBD2 (5 bases). The V and J ends lost 0 bases and 6 bases respectively, with 17 bases between them. Germline V lookup: CDR1 SGHVS, CDR2 FNYEAQ. CDR3 length: 17 amino acids. Here the CDR3 DNA reads TGTGCCAGCAGCTTAGCGCCAAGCGGTATTGGGTCCGGGGAGCTGTTTTTT. Protein product: CASSLAPSGIGSGELFF.

This clone occurred once. The chain combines TRBV5-6 with TRBJ1-4; D is unresolved. Trimming removed 4 bases from V and 8 bases from J, with 15 bases in between. Looked up from germline, CDR1 is SGHDT and CDR2 is YYEEEE. This CDR3 contains 14 residues. CDR3 region: CASSLQHADEKLFF. The CDR3, as DNA: TGTGCCAGCAGCCTACAGCATGCCGACGAAAAACTGTTTTTT.

J is TRBJ1-2 and V is TRBV5-1; 7 bases are a match to TRBD1. Germline V gene sequence: CDR1 SGHRS, CDR2 YFSETQ. V was clipped by 3 bases and J by 6 bases; unmatched bases: 8. The CDR3 has 14 amino acids. Here the CDR3 DNA reads TGCGCCAGCAGCTACGACAGGGCTGGAAATGGCTACACCTTC. It translates to CASSYDRAGNGYTF.

This clone was detected a few times. The rearrangement links TRBV7-8 to TRBJ1-1; TRBD1 matches at 11 bases. Looked up from germline, CDR1 is SGHVS and CDR2 is FQNEAQ. V shed 5 bases, J shed 0 bases, and the junction held 5 bases outside the gene matches. The CDR3 sequence is 16 residues long. This chain's CDR3 is CASSPGQGALNTEAFF. CDR3 DNA: TGTGCCAGCAGCCCAGGACAGGGGGCTCTGAACACTGAAGCTTTCTTT.

V usage is TRBV4-1 and J usage is TRBJ2-3; perhaps TRBD1 as D (6 bases). Per germline, CDR1 MGHRA and CDR2 YSYEKL. V lost 1 base and J lost 3, with 17 bases in between. The CDR3 is made up of 17 amino acids. In DNA, the CDR3 is TGCGCCAGCAGCCAAGGGGTCTTTGCAGGGGAGACAGATACGCAGTATTTT. This translates into CASSQGVFAGETDTQYF.

V is TRBV9 and J is TRBJ2-7, with no clear D. Between the trimmed V and J ends, which lost 1 base and 1 base, there was a span of 6 bases. The CDR3 is 13 residues long. Germline V lookup: CDR1 SGDLS, CDR2 YYNGEE. CDR3 DNA: TGTGCCAGCAGCGTAAGCTATTCCTACGAGCAGTACTTC. Its protein is CASSVSYSYEQYF. The whole variable domain, remainder taken from reference TRBV9 and TRBJ2-7, is DSGVTQTPKHLITATGQRVTLRCSPRSGDLSVYWYQQSLDQGLQFLIQYYNGEERAKGNILERFSAQQFPDLHSELNLSSLELGDSALYFCASSVSYSYEQYFGPGTRLTVT.

This clone was detected only once. The CDR3, as DNA: TGTGCCACCAGTGATACGGGTAACTATGGCTACACCTTC. Its translation: CATSDTGNYGYTF. The genes are TRBV24-1 and TRBJ1-2, with D unresolved. This CDR3 contains 13 residues. CDR1 and CDR2 (germline): KGHDR, SFDVKD. V was trimmed by 3 bases and J by 1 base, leaving 5 bases between them.

This clone was counted only a few times. The J gene is TRBJ2-1, the V gene TRBV5-1, with D hard to call. This CDR3 spans 13 amino acids. Trimming stripped 4 bases from V and 2 bases from J, with 7 bases between. The germline CDR1 and CDR2 sequences are SGHRS and YFSETQ. The CDR3 reads CASSPSTYNEQFF. For the CDR3, the DNA is TGCGCCAGCAGCCCTAGTACCTACAATGAGCAGTTCTTC. The entire variable domain, with the rest obtained from reference TRBV5-1 and TRBJ2-1, is as follows: KAGVTQTPRYLIKTRGQQVTLSCSPISGHRSVSWYQQTPGQGLQFLFEYFSETQRNKGNFPGRFSGRQFSNSRSEMNVSTLELGDSALYLCASSPSTYNEQFFGPGTRLTVL.

CDR3 in DNA: TGTGCCAGCAGTTACGAGCGAGGCACTGAAGCTTTCTTT. It is translated as CASSYERGTEAFF. The chain couples TRBV6-6 to TRBJ1-1; no clear D gene. This CDR3 comprises 13 residues. CDR1 and CDR2 (germline): MNHNY, SVGAGI (reference sequence). The V gene lost 2 bases and the J gene lost 4 bases, with 8 bases spanning the gap.

The rearrangement joins TRBV5-1 to TRBJ1-3; D is undetermined. This CDR3 has 18 amino acids. The germline gives CDR1 SGHRS, CDR2 YFSETQ. The V end was cut by 1 base, the J end by 0 bases, with 17 bases between. The CDR3 coding sequence is TGCGCCAGCAGCTTGTGGAAGGGAGGCGATCCCTCTGGAAACACCATATATTTT. This encodes CASSLWKGGDPSGNTIYF.

This clone has only a few counts. This chain links TRBV6-1 with TRBJ2-7; no firm D call. The V end was cut by 2 bases, the J end by 0 bases, with 8 bases between. This CDR3 spans 14 amino acids. CDR1 is MNHNS and CDR2 is SASEGT in the germline V gene. The CDR3 nucleotides are TGTGCCAGCAGTGAATACACCCCCTCCTACGAGCAGTACTTC. Translation: CASSEYTPSYEQYF.

The chain links TRBV7-3 to TRBJ2-1; 12 bases match TRBD2. The CDR3 length is 15 residues. The ends lost 5 bases at V and 7 bases at J; junction bases unmatched: 6. CDR1 SGHTA and CDR2 FQGTGA come from the germline V gene. The CDR3 DNA is TGTGCCAGCAGCAGGACTAGCGGGGTGTCGAATGAGCAGTTCTTC. Translation: CASSRTSGVSNEQFF.

The chain uses TRBV5-1 and TRBJ1-4; tentative D call: TRBD1 (6 bases). The V end was cut by 6 bases, the J end by 3 bases, with 12 bases between. This CDR3 region has 14 residues. Germline V lookup: CDR1 SGHRS, CDR2 YFSETQ. The CDR3 region has the DNA TGCGCCAGCATGCTACAGGGACCTAATGAAAAACTGTTTTTT. This sequence encodes CASMLQGPNEKLFF.

The rearrangement links TRBV24-1 to TRBJ2-7; D perhaps matches TRBD1 (5 bases). Trimming left V 4 bases short and J 4 bases short, with 16 bases between. CDR3 length: 15 amino acids. The germline V gene has CDR1 KGHDR and CDR2 SFDVKD. The CDR3: CATSEAETDSYEQYF. The CDR3 coding sequence is TGTGCCACCAGTGAGGCGGAGACAGATAGTTACGAGCAGTACTTC.

The chain has TRBV14 and TRBJ2-5; maybe TRBD2 (5 bases). The V gene lost 0 bases and the J gene lost 5 bases, with 16 bases spanning the gap. CDR3 length: 16 amino acids. Germline values: CDR1 SGHDN, CDR2 FVKESK. In nucleotides, the CDR3 is TGTGCCAGCAGCCAAGATGAGCGCACCCCGGGGGAGACCCAGTACTTC. This translates into CASSQDERTPGETQYF.